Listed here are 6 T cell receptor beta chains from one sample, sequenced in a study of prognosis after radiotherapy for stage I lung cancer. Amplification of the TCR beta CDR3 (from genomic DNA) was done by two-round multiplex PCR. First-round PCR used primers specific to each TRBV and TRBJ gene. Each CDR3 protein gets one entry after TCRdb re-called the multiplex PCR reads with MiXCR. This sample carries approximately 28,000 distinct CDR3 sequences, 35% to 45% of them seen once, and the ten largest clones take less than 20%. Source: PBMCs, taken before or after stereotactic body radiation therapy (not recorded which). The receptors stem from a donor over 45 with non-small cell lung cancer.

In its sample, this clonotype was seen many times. CDR3 sequence: CASSIMGTTDTQYF. The CDR3 nucleotides read TGTGCCAGTAGTATAATGGGCACCACAGATACGCAGTATTTT. This rearrangement joins TRBV19 to TRBJ2-3; D gene ambiguous. The germline V and J ends were trimmed by 2 bases and 2 bases, with 8 bases remaining between them. This CDR3 region has 14 residues. CDR1 LNHDA and CDR2 SQIVND come from the germline V gene (reference sequence).

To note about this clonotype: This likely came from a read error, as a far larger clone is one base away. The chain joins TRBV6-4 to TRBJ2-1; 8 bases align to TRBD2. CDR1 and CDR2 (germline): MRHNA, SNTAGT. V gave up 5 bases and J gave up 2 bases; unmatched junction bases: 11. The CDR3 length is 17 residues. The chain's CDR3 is CASSPHLAGTTYNEQFF. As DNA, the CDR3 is TGTGCCAGCAGTCCCCATTTAGCGGGAACAACCTACAATGAGCAGTTCTTC.

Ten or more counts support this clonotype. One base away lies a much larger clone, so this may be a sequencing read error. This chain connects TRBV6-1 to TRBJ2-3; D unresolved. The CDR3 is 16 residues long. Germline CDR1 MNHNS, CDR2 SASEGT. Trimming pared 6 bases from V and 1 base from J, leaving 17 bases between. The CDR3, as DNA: TGTGCCAGCAGCGCAGATGATACACGAGGCACAGATACGCAGTATTTT. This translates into CASSADDTRGTDTQYF.

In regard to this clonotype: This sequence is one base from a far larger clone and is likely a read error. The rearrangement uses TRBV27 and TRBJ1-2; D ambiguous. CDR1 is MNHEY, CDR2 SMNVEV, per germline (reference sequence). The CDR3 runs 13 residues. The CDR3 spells CASSPNLGNGYNF. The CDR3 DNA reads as TGTGCCAGCAGTCCAAACCTGGGGAATGGCTACAACTTC.

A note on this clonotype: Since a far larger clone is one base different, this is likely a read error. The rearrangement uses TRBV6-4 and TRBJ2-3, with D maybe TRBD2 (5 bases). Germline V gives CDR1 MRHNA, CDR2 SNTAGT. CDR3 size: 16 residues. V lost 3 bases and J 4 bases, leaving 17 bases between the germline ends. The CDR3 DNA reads TGTGCCAGCAGTGAACTTTGGGGAGACCTTCCAGATACGCAGTATTTT. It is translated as CASSELWGDLPDTQYF.

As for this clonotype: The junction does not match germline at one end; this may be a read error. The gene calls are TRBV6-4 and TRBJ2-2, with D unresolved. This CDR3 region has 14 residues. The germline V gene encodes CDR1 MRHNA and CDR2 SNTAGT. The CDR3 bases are TGTGCCAGCAGTGACTCGGTCGATACCGGGCAGCTGCTTTTT. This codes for CASSDSVDTGQLLF.